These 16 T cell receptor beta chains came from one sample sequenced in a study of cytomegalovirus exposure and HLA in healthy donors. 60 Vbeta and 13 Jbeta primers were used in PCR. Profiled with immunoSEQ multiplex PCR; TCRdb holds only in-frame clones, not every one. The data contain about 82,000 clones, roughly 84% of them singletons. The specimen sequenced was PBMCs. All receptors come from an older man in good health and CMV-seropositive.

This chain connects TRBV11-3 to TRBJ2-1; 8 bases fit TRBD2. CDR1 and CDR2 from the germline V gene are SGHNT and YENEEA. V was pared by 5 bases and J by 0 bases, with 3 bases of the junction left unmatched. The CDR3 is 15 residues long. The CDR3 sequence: CASSVSGSSYNEQFF. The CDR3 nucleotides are TGTGCCAGCAGCGTAAGCGGGAGCTCCTACAATGAGCAGTTCTTC.

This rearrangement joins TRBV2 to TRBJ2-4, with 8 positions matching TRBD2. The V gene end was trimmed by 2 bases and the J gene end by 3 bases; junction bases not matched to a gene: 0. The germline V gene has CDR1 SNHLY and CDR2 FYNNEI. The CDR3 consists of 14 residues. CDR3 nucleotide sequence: TGTGCCAGCAGTGAAACTAGCGGCAAAAACATTCAGTACTTC. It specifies CASSETSGKNIQYF.

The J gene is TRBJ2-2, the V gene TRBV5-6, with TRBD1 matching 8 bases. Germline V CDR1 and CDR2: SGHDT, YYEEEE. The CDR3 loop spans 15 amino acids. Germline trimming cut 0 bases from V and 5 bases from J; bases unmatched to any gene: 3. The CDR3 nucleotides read TGTGCCAGCAGCTTGGCCAGGGGGCGAACCGGGGAGCTGTTTTTT. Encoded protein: CASSLARGRTGELFF.

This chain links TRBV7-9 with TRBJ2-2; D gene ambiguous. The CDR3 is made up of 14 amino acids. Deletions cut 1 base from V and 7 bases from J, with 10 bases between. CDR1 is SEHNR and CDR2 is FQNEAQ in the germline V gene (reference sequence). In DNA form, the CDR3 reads TGTGCCAGCAGCTTAGAACTGGTTCACGGGGAGCTGTTTTTT. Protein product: CASSLELVHGELFF.

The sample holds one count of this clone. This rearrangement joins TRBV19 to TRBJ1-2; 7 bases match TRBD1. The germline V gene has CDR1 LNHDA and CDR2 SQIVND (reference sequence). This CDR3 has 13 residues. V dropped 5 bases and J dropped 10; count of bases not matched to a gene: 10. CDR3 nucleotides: TGTGCCAGTAGTCCGGGACAGCGACGAGACTACACCTTC. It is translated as CASSPGQRRDYTF.

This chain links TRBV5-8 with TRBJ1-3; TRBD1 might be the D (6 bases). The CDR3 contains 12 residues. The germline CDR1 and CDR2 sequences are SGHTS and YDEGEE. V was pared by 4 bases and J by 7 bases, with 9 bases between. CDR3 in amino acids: CASSLQGNTIYF. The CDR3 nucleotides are TGTGCCAGCAGCCTCCAGGGGAACACCATATATTTT.

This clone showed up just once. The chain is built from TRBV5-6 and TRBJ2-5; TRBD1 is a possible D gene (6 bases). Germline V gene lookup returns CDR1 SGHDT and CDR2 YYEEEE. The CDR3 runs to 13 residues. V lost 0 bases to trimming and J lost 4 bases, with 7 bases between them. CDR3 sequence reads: CASSLGGRETQYF. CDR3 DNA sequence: TGTGCCAGCAGCTTGGGGGGGCGAGAGACCCAGTACTTC.

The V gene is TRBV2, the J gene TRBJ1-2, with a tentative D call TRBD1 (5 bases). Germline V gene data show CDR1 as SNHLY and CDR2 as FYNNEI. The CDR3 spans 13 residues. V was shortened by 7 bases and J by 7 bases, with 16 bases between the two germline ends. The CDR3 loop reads CASITQRDFGYTF. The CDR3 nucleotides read TGTGCCAGCATCACCCAAAGGGACTTTGGCTACACCTTC.

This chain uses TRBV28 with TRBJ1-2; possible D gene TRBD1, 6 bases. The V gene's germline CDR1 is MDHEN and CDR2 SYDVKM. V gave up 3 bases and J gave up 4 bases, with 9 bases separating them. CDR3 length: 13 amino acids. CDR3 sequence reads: CASSLGQPYGYTF. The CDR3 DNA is TGTGCCAGCAGTTTGGGACAACCCTATGGCTACACCTTC.

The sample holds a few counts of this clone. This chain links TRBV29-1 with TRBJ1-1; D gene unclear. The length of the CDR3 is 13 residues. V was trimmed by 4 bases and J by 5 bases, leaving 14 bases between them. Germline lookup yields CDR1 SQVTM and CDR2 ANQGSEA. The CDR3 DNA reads TGCAGCGTTGTTCGGGGAGGGATTACTGAAGCTTTCTTT. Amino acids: CSVVRGGITEAFF.

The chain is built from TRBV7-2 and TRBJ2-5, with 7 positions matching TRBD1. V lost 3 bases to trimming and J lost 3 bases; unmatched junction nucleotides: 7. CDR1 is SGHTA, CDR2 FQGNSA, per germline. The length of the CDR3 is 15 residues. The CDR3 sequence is CASSLGQTGKETQYF. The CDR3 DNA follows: TGTGCCAGCAGCTTGGGACAGACGGGGAAAGAGACCCAGTACTTC.

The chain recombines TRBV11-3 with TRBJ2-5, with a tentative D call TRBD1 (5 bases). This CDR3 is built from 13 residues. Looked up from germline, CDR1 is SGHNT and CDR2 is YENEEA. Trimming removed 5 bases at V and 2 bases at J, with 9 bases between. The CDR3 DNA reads TGTGCCAGCAGCCCCGACAGACAAGAGACCCAGTACTTC. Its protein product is CASSPDRQETQYF.

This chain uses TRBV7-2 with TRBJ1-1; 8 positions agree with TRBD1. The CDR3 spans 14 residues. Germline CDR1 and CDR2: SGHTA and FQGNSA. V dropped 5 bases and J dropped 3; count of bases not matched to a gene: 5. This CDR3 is CASSQGQGDTEAFF. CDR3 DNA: TGTGCCAGCAGCCAAGGACAGGGAGACACTGAAGCTTTCTTT.

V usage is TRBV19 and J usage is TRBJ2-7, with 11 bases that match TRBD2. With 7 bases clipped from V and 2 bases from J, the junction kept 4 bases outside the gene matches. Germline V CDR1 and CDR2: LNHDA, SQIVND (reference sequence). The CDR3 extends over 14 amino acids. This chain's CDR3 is CASTSSGRPYEQYF. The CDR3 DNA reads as TGTGCCAGTACCTCTAGCGGGAGGCCCTACGAGCAGTACTTC. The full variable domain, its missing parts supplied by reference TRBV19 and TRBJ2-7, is DGGITQSPKYLFRKEGQNVTLSCEQNLNHDAMYWYRQDPGQGLRLIYYSQIVNDFQKGDIAEGYSVSREKKESFPLTVTSAQKNPTAFYLCASTSSGRPYEQYFGPGTRLTVT.

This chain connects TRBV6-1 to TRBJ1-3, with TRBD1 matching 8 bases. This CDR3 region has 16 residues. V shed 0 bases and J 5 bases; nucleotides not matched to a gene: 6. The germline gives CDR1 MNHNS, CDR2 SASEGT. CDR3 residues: CASSEAFGQGRNTIYF. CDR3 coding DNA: TGTGCCAGCAGTGAAGCGTTTGGACAGGGTAGAAACACCATATATTTT.

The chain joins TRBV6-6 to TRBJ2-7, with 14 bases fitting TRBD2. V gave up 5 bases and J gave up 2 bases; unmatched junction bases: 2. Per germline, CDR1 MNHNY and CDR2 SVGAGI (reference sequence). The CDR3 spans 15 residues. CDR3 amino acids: CASSRLAGGPYEQYF. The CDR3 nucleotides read TGTGCCAGCAGTCGACTAGCGGGAGGGCCCTACGAGCAGTACTTC.